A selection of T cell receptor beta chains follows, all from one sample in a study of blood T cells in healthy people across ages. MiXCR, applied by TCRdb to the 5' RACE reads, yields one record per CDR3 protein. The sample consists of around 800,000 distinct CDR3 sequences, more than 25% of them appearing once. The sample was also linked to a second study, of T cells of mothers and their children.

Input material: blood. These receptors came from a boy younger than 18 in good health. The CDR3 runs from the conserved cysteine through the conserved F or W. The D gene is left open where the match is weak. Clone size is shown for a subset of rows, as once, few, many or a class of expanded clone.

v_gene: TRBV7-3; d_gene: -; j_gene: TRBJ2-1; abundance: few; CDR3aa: CASSFNSNEQFF; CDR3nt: TGTGCCAGCAGCTTTAACTCGAATGAGCAGTTCTTC
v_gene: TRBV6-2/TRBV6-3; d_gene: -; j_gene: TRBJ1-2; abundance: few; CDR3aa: CASTPGYGYTF; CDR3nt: TGTGCCAGCACCCCCGGGTATGGCTACACCTTC
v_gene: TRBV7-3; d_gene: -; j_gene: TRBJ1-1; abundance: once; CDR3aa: CASRPGARDTEAFF; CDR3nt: TGTGCCAGCAGACCGGGGGCTAGGGACACTGAAGCTTTCTTT
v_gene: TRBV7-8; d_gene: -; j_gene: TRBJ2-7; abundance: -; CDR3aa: CASSSRFFYEQYF; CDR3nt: TGTGCCAGCAGTTCTCGTTTCTTTTACGAGCAGTACTTC
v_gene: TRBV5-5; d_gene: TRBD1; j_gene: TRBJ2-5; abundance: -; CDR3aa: CASSSGTGEFETQYF; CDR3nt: TGTGCCAGCAGCTCCGGGACAGGGGAATTCGAGACCCAGTACTTC
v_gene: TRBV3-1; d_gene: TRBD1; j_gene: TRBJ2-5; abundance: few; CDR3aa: CASSLGQAREQYF; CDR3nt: TGTGCCAGCAGCCTCGGACAGGCTAGGGAGCAGTACTTC
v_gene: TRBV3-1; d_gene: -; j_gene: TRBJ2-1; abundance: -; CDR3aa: CASSQGGWSPQNEQFF; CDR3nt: TGTGCCAGCAGCCAAGGGGGCTGGTCACCGCAGAATGAGCAGTTCTTC
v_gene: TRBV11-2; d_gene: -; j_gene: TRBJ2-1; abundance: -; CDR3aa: CASSSLRDHKPTEQFF; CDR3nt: TGTGCCAGCAGCTCTCTCCGGGACCATAAACCGACTGAGCAGTTCTTC
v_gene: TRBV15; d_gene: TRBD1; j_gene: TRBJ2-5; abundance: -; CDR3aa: CATSREQGQETQYF; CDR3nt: TGTGCCACCAGCAGAGAACAGGGGCAAGAGACCCAGTACTTC
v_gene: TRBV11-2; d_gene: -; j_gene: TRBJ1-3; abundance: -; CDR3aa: CASSLSTSGNTIYF; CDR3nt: TGTGCCAGCAGCTTAAGTACGTCGGGAAACACCATATATTTT
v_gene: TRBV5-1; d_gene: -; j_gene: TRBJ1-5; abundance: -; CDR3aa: CASSRQAPYQPQHF; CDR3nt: TGCGCCAGCAGTCGGCAGGCCCCGTATCAGCCCCAGCATTTT
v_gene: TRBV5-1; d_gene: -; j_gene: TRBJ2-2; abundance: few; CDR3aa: CASSLGQPGELFF; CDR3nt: TGCGCCAGCAGCTTAGGACAGCCCGGGGAGCTGTTTTTT
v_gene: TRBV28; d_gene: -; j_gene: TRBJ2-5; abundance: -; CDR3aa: CASSRGGGGKTQYF; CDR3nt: TGTGCCAGCAGTCGGGGAGGGGGCGGAAAGACCCAGTACTTC
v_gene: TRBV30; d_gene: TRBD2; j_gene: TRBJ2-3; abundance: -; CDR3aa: CASKRGAVTDTQYF; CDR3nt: TGTGCCTCGAAGCGGGGGGCCGTCACAGATACGCAGTATTTT
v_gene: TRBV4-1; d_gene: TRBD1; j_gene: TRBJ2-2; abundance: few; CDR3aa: CASSHVLGTGDNTGELFF; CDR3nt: TGCGCCAGCAGCCATGTCTTGGGGACAGGTGATAACACCGGGGAGCTGTTTTTT